This T cell receptor (beta chain) was recovered during a study of T cell responses to AZD1222 COVID-19 vaccine. Only in-frame clones appear in the TCRdb table, and some are missing; sequencing was by immunoSEQ multiplex PCR. The sample holds approximately 100,000 clones, about 85% seen once. With 1 base removed from V and 4 bases from J, the gap between germline ends came to 20 bases. Germline values: CDR1 SGHTA, CDR2 FQGNSA. The CDR3 length is 18 residues. Points from the study as a whole: Only after the peak T cell response were repertoires sampled. With dominance at 160-218 and 743-854, vaccine-associated CD4 TCRs spanned spike.

This clone was seen just once. Its antigen is still unknown. Second doses that came at about 4 or about 12 weeks were put together. The genes are TRBV7-2 and TRBJ1-5, with D unresolved. This TCR derives from an adult who received the AZD1222 COVID-19 vaccine. The source material was peripheral blood, sampled 28 days after the second AZD1222 dose. CDR3 region: CASSLDISGFGQNQPQHF. In DNA form, the CDR3 reads TGTGCCAGCAGCTTAGATATCTCGGGATTTGGGCAAAATCAGCCCCAGCATTTT.